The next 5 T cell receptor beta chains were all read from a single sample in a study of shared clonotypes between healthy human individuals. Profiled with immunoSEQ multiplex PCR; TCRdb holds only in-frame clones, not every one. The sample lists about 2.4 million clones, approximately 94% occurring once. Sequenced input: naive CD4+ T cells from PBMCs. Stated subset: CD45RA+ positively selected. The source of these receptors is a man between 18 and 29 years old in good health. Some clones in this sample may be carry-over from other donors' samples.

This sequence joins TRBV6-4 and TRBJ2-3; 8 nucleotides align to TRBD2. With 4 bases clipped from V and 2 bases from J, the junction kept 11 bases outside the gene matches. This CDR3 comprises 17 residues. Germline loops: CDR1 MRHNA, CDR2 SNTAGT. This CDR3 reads CASSGVSSGEYTDTQYF. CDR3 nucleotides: TGTGCCAGCAGTGGGGTTAGTAGCGGGGAGTACACAGATACGCAGTATTTT.

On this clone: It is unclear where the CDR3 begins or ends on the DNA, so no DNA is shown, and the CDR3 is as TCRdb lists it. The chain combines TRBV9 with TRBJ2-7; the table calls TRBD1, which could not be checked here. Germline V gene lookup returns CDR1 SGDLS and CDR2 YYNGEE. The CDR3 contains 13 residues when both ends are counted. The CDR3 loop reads CASSVATGTVIHF.

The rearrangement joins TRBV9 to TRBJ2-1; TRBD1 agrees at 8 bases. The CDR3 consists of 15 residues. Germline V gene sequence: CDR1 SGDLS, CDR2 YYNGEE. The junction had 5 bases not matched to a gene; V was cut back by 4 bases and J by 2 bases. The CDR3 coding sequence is TGTGCCAGCAGCTTACAGGGGGACGCCTACAATGAGCAGTTCTTC. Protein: CASSLQGDAYNEQFF.

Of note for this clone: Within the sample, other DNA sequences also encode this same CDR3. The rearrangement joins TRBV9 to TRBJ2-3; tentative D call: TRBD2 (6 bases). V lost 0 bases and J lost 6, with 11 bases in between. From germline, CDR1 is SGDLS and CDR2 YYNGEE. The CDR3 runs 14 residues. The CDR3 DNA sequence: TGTGCCAGCAGCGTAGATCGGGGGACGGATACGCAGTATTTT. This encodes CASSVDRGTDTQYF.

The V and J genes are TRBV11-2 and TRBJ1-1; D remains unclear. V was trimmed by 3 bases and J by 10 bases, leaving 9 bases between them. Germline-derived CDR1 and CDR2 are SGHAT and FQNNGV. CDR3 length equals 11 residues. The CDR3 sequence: CASSFYHRAFF. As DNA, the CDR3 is TGTGCCAGCAGCTTTTATCATAGAGCTTTCTTT.